This TCR beta chain was obtained from a study of long-term antiretroviral therapy in people with HIV. CDR1 and CDR2 from the germline V gene are LGHNA and YSLEER. This CDR3 has 15 amino acids. Trimming left V 3 bases short and J 1 base short, with 13 bases between. Runs used v3.0 of the immunoSEQ assay and were done at survey level. Sequencing used immunoSEQ multiplex PCR; TCRdb keeps in-frame clones, though not all of them. Among fewer than 40,000 clones listed, 75% to 90% were seen once. J is TRBJ2-7 and V is TRBV4-3, with D uncertain. Sequencing used unsorted PBMCs, obtained 3.1 years after starting antiretroviral therapy. The origin of this receptor is a woman aged 50 to 65 with HIV. This CDR3 is CASSQALGPSYEQYF. Here the CDR3 DNA reads TGCGCCAGCAGCCAGGCCCTGGGCCCTTCCTACGAGCAGTACTTC.